This TCR beta chain was profiled in a study of PD-1 blockade in classical Hodgkin lymphoma. Whole-study results and caveats: In newly diagnosed patients, baseline TCR diversity was reportedly below that of healthy donors. The authors excluded patients who started nivolumab under 1 year after ASCT. Complete responders started with a diversity level that resembled newly diagnosed patients at baseline. There was a significant rise in CD4+ TCR diversity by C4D1, with no such rise for CD8+.

Remarks on this clone: Its antigen remains unidentified.

All patients relapsed after autologous stem cell transplantation, and brentuximab vedotin exposure varied. The protocol was immunoSEQ multiplex PCR, while the TCRdb copy is restricted to in-frame clones and leaves out a portion. The data contain about 42,000 clones, over 55% of them singletons. The clonotype originates from a human donor with classical Hodgkin lymphoma. Sequencing used peripheral blood mononuclear cells (PBMCs), obtained at baseline.

The CDR3 is CASSDGVWVEQYF. The CDR3 region has the DNA TGTGCCAGCAGCGACGGGGTATGGGTCGAGCAGTACTTC. The rearrangement uses TRBV13 and TRBJ2-7; weak D call: TRBD2 (5 bases). The ends were cut back, 5 bases at V and 6 bases at J, with 14 bases in the middle. The CDR3 length is 13 residues. Per the germline V gene, CDR1 is PRHDT and CDR2 is FYEKMQ (reference sequence).